This entry describes one T cell receptor beta chain. There are 17 residues in the CDR3. V lost 3 bases to trimming and J lost 1 base, with 18 bases between them. The V gene's germline CDR1 is LNHDA and CDR2 SQIVND (reference sequence). This entry is derived from a study of Ad26.COV2.S vaccination and SARS-CoV-2 variants. As for the study in general: Intramuscular Ad26.COV2.S doses were given once or twice, 56 days apart.

Noted treatment: some 19 received Ad26.COV2.S at low or high dose, single or two shots; roughly five received placebo; per-sample allocation not given. Repertoires come from day 63 after the first vaccine or placebo injection. This Boston cohort included adults aged 18-55 years. The administered vaccine (an Ad26 vector) expressed Wuhan-strain SARS-CoV-2 spike. Clones were sequenced by immunoSEQ multiplex PCR, and TCRdb holds only the in-frame ones, with some missing. The table has some 520,000 clones, 87% seen once. This chain links TRBV19 with TRBJ1-1; tentatively, D is TRBD1 (6 bases). This clonotype originated in a person aged 18-65 years who received the Ad26.COV2.S COVID-19 vaccine or a placebo. Sample: peripheral blood, taken in a trial of Ad26.COV2.S vaccine versus placebo. CDR3 amino acids: CASSMMARGVRNTEAFF. In DNA, the CDR3 is TGTGCCAGTAGTATGATGGCCAGGGGAGTCCGGAACACTGAAGCTTTCTTT.